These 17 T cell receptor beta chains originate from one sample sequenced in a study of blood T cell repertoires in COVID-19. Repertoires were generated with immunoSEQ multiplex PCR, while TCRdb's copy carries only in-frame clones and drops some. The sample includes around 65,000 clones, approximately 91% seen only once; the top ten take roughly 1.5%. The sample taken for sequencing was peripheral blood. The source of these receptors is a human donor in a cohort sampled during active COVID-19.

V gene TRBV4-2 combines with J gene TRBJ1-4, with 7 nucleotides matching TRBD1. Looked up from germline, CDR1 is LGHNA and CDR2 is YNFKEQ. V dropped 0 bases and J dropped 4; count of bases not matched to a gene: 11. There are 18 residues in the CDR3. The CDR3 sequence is CASSQDLPPGQYNEKLFF. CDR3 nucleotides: TGTGCCAGCAGCCAAGATTTGCCACCGGGACAGTATAATGAAAAACTGTTTTTT.

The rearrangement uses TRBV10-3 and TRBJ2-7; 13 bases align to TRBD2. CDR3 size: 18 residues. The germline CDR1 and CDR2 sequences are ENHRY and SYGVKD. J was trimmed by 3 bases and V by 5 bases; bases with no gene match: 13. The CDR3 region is CAISSEIPTSGRGYEQYF. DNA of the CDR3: TGTGCCATCAGTTCCGAGATTCCTACTAGCGGGAGGGGCTACGAGCAGTACTTC.

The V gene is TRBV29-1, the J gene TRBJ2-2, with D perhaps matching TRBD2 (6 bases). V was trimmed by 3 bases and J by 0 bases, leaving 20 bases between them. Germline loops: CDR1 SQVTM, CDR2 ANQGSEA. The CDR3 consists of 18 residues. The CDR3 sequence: CSVEGGLRAGTNTGELFF. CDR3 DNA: TGCAGCGTTGAGGGAGGCTTAAGAGCGGGCACGAACACCGGGGAGCTGTTTTTT.

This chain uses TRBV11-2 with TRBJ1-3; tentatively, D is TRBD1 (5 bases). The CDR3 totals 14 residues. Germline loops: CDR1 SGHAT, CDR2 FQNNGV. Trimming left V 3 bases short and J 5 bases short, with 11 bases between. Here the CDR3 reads CASSLQGRRNTIYF. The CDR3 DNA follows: TGTGCCAGCAGCTTGCAGGGTCGGCGAAACACCATATATTTT.

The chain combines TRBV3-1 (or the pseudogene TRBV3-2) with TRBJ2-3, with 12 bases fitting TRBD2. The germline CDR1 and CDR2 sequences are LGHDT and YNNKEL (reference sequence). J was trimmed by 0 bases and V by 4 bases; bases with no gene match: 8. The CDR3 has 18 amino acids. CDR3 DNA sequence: TGTGCCAGCAGCCGCCGACTAGCGGGAGTATCGAGCACAGATACGCAGTATTTT. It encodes CASSRRLAGVSSTDTQYF.

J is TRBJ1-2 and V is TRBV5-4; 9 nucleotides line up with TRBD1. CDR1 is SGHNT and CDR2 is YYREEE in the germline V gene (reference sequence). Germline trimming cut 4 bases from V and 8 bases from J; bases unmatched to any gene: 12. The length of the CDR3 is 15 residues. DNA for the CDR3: TGTGCCAGCAGCCCTTCCGGGACAGGGCCGTGGGGCTACACCTTC. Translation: CASSPSGTGPWGYTF.

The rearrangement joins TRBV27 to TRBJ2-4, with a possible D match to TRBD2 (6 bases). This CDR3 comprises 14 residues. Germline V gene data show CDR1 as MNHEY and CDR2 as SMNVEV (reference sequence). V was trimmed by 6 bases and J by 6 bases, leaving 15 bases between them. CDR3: CASSNPGVPNIQYF. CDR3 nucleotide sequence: TGTGCCAGCAGCAACCCGGGGGTCCCAAACATTCAGTACTTC.

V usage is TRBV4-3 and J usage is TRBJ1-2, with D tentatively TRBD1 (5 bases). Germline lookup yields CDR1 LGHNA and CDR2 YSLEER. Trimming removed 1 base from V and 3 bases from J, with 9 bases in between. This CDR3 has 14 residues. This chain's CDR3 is CASSQVLQDYGYTF. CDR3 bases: TGCGCCAGCAGCCAAGTGTTACAGGACTATGGCTACACCTTC.

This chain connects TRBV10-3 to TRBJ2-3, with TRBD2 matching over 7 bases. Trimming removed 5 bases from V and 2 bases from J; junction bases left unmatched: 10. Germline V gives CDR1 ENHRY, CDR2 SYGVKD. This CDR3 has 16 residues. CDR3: CAISPVAGANTDTQYF. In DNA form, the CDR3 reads TGTGCCATCAGTCCCGTCGCGGGAGCAAACACAGATACGCAGTATTTT.

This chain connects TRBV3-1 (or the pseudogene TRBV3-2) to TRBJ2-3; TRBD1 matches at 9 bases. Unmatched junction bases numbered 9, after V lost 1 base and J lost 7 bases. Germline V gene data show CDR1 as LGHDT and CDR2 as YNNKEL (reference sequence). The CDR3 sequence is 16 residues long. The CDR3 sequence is CASSQARDRVLNTQYF. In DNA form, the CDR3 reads TGTGCCAGCAGCCAAGCGCGGGACAGGGTTTTGAATACGCAGTATTTT.

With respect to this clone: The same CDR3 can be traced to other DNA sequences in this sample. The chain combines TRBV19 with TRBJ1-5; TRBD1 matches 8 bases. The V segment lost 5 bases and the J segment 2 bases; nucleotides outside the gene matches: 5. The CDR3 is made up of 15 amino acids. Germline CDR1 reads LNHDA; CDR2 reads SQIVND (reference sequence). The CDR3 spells CASSVGQGGNQPQHF. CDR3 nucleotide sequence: TGTGCCAGTAGTGTCGGACAGGGAGGCAATCAGCCCCAGCATTTT.

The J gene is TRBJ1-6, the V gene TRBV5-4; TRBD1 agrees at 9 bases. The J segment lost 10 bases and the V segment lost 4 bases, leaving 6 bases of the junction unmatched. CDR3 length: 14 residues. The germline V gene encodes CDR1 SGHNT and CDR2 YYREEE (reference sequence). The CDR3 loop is CASSGGTGYSPLHF. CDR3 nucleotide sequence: TGTGCCAGCAGCGGCGGGACAGGGTACTCACCCCTCCACTTT.

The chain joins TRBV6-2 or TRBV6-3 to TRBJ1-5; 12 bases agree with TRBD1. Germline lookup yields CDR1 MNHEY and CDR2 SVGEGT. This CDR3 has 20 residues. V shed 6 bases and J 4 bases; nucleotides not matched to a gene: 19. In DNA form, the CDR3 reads TGTGCCAGCAGCCCAATACCGGGACAGGGGGCGCCAGGTATAAATCAGCCCCAGCATTTT. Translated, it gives CASSPIPGQGAPGINQPQHF.

The CDR3 DNA reads as TGTGCCACCTTCCTCTACGAGCAGTACTTC. Protein sequence: CATFLYEQYF. The chain joins TRBV28 to TRBJ2-7, with no clear D. The CDR3 runs 10 residues. Trimming pared 10 bases from V and 3 bases from J, leaving 7 bases between. The germline V gene has CDR1 MDHEN and CDR2 SYDVKM.

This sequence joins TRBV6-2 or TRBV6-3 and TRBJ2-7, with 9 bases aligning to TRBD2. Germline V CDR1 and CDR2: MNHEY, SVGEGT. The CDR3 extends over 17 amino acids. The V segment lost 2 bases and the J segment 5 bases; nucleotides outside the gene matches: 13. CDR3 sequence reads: CASSYGRREGLRNEQYF. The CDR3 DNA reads TGTGCCAGCAGTTACGGGCGGCGGGAGGGCCTTAGAAACGAGCAGTACTTC.

CDR3: CASSPGGAETQYF. CDR3 coding DNA: TGCGCCAGCAGCCCTGGGGGGGCAGAGACCCAGTACTTC. The chain joins TRBV4-3 to TRBJ2-5; the D gene is possibly TRBD2 (7 bases). The germline CDR1 and CDR2 sequences are LGHNA and YSLEER. V lost 4 bases and J 4 bases, leaving 10 bases between the germline ends. The CDR3 is 13 amino acids.

The chain's CDR3 is CATSDPGTGGRDTQYF. In DNA, the CDR3 is TGTGCCACCAGTGATCCGGGGACAGGGGGGAGAGATACGCAGTATTTT. The chain carries TRBV24-1 and TRBJ2-3; TRBD1 agrees at 11 bases. Trimming removed 3 bases from V and 5 bases from J; junction bases left unmatched: 6. The CDR3 consists of 16 residues. CDR1 is KGHDR, CDR2 SFDVKD, per germline.